This T cell receptor (beta chain) is drawn from a study of shared clonotypes between healthy human individuals. The wider study: The people who gave samples were a couple of women and a few men aged 18 to 49.

Germline V gene sequence: CDR1 MNHEY, CDR2 SVGAGI. V lost 6 bases, J lost 0 bases, and 12 bases lay in between. The CDR3 is made up of 15 amino acids. Splitting the CD4+ cells yielded a CD45RA+ naive subset and a CD45RA-negative memory subset. Investigators spread the genomic DNA of each subset evenly over several immunoSEQ plates. Original processing notes: Filtering differed for immunoSEQ, which gave only junction sequences without quality scores. Sequencing used immunoSEQ multiplex PCR; TCRdb keeps in-frame clones, though not all of them. V and J calls and clone size follow that table, whereas D and trimming were derived from the DNA. This sample carries more than 2,000,000 clones, 85% to 95% of them seen once, and the ten largest clones take about 0.13%.

The sample taken for sequencing was naive CD4+ T cells sorted from blood. Noted subset: CD45RA+ positively selected. The chain is built from TRBV6-5 and TRBJ2-1, with TRBD2 as a possible D gene (5 bases). This TCR derives from a man aged 18 to 35 in good health. CDR3 in amino acids: CASRALGSSYNEQFF. CDR3 DNA sequence: TGTGCCAGCAGGGCGTTGGGGAGCTCCTACAATGAGCAGTTCTTC.